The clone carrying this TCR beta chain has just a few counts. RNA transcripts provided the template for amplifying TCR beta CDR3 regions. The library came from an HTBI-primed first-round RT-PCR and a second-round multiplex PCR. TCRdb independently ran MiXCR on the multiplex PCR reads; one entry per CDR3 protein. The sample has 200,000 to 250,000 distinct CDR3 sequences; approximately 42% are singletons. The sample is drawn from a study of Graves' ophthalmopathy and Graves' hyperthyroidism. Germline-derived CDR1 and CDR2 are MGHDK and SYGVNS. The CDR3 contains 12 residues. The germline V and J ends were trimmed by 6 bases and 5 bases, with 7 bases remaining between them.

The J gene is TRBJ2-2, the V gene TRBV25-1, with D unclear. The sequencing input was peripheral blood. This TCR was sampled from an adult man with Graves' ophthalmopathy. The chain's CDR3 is CASRGFTGELFF. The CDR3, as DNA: TGTGCCAGCAGGGGGTTTACCGGGGAGCTGTTTTTT. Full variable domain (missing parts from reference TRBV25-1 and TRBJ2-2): EADIYQTPRYLVIGTGKKITLECSQTMGHDKMYWYQQDPGMELHLIHYSYGVNSTEKGDLSSESTVSRIRTEHFPLTLESARPSHTSQYLCASRGFTGELFFGEGSRLTVL.